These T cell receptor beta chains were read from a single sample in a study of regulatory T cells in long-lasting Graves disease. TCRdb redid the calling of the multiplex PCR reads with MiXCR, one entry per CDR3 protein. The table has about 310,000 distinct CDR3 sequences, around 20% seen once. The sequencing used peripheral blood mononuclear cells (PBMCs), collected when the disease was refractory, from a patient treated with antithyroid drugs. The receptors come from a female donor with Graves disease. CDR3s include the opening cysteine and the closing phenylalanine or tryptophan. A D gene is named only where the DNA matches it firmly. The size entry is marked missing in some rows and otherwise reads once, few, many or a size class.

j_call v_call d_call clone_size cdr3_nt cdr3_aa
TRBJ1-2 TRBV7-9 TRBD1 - TGTGCCAGCAGCTTATCGGCAGGGGGCTTAGATGGCTACACCTTC CASSLSAGGLDGYTF
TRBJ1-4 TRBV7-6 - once TGTGCCAGCAGCCCGGACGGGTACAATGAAAAACTGTTTTTT CASSPDGYNEKLFF
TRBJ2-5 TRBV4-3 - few TGCGCCAGCAGCCAAGATCTGGGGAGGACGGAGACCCAGTACTTC CASSQDLGRTETQYF
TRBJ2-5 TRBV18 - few TGTGCCAGCTCACCACCGGGGCAAGTAGAGACCCAGTACTTC CASSPPGQVETQYF
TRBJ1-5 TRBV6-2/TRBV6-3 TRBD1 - TGTGCCAGCAGTTACGCCCACGGACAGGGGTTTGATAGCAATCAGCCCCAGCATTTT CASSYAHGQGFDSNQPQHF
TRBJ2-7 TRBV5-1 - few TGCGCCAGCAGCTTGAAGGACGAGCAGTACTTC CASSLKDEQYF
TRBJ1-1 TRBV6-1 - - TGTGCCAGTCTATCAGGGGTGGGTACTGAAGCTTTCTTT CASLSGVGTEAFF
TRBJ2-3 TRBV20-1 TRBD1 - TGCAGTGCTAGAAGCCACGGGACAGGTTACACAGATACGCAGTATTTT CSARSHGTGYTDTQYF
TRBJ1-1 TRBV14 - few TGTGCCAGCAGCCCTGGACACTTGAACACTGAAGCTTTCTTT CASSPGHLNTEAFF
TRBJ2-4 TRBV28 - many TGTGCCAGCAGTCCGGGGAGGGGGTTCCAAAACATTCAGTACTTC CASSPGRGFQNIQYF
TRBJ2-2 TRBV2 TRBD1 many TGTGCCAGACAGGGGGTCGGTGCCACCGGGGAGCTGTTTTTT CARQGVGATGELFF
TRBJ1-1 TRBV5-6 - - TGTGCCAGCAGCTTCCCGATCGACACTGAAGCTTTCTTT CASSFPIDTEAFF
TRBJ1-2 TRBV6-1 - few TGTGCCAGCAGTGCCCTCGGACAAAGATATGGCTACACCTTC CASSALGQRYGYTF
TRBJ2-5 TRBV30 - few TGTGCCTGGAGTTTTGGGCTCTCGGAGGCGGAGACCCAGTACTTC CAWSFGLSEAETQYF
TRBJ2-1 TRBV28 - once TGTGCCAGCAGTTCGAACAAAGAGCAGTTCTTC CASSSNKEQFF
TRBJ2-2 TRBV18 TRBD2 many TGTGCCAGCTCAACACTAGCGACCTCGAACACCGGGGAGCTGTTTTTT CASSTLATSNTGELFF
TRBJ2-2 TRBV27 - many TGTGCCAGCAGTTTATCTAGACAGCTCACCGGGGAGCTGTTTTTT CASSLSRQLTGELFF
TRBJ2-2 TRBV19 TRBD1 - TGTGCCAGTAGCGGGACAGCGAACACCGGGGAGCTGTTTTTT CASSGTANTGELFF
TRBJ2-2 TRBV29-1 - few TGCAGCGTTGCGGGGAGCGTAGGGGAGCTGTTTTTT CSVAGSVGELFF
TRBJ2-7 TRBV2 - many TGTGCCAGCAGGGGAACAGAGCAGTACTTC CASRGTEQYF
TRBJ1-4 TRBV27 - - TGTGCCAGCAGACCGCTAGCAACTAATGAAAAACTGTTTTTT CASRPLATNEKLFF
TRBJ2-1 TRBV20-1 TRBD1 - TGCAGTGCTAGAGACAGCTGGACAGGGGGTTACAATAAGCAGTTCTTC CSARDSWTGGYNKQFF
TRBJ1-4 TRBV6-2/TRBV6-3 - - TGTGCCAGCAGTTACGTCAGGGTAGACGAAAAACTGTTTTTT CASSYVRVDEKLFF
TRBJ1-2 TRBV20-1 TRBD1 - TGCAGTGCCGCTTGGGAGGGGGCGGTCTATGGCTACACCTTC CSAAWEGAVYGYTF
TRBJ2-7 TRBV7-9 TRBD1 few TGTGCCAGCAGCTCCTGGGGACAGGGAATGAACGAGCAGTACTTC CASSSWGQGMNEQYF
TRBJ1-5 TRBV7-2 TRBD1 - TGTGCCAGCAGCCCAGGACAGGGGGCTCAGCCCCAGCATTTT CASSPGQGAQPQHF